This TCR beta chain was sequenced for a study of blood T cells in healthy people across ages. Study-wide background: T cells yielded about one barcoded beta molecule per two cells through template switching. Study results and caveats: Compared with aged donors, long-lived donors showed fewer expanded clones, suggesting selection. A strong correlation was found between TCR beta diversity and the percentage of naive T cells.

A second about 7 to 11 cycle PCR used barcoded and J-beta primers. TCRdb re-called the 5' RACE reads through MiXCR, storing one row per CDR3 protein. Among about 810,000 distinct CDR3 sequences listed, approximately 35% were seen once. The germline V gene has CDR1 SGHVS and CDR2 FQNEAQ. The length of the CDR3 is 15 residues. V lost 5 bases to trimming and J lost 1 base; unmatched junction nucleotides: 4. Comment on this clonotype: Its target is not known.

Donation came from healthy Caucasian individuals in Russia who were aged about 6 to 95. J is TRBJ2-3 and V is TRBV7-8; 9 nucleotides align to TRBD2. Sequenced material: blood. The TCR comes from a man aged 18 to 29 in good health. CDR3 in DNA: TGTGCCAGCAGCCCGAGCGGGGGGCGCACAGATACGCAGTATTTT. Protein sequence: CASSPSGGRTDTQYF.